Reported below is one T cell receptor (beta chain). Sequenced by immunoSEQ multiplex PCR; TCRdb stores in-frame clones only, minus some. The table lists more than 2,500 clones, about 69% of them singletons. Exposure to brentuximab vedotin varied, and each patient had relapsed following autologous stem cell transplantation. Magnetic negative selection, applied to thawed PBMCs, was used to isolate the CD8+ T cells. Complete response, partial response or progressive disease was recorded as best response. This record comes from a study of PD-1 blockade in classical Hodgkin lymphoma. The CDR3 runs to 16 residues. Germline assignment: CDR1 SEHNR and CDR2 FQNEAQ (reference sequence). Trimming removed 5 bases from V and 0 bases from J, with 16 bases in between.

The sequenced sample was CD8+ T cells from blood, obtained at baseline. The gene calls are TRBV7-9 and TRBJ2-5; no clear D gene. The sequence was obtained from a human donor with classical Hodgkin lymphoma. The CDR3 here is CASSAQQHDHQETQYF. CDR3 DNA sequence: TGTGCCAGCAGCGCACAGCAACACGACCACCAAGAGACCCAGTACTTC.